Each of the 13 T cell receptor beta chains below was sequenced from the same sample in a study of blood T cell repertoires in COVID-19. Assay: immunoSEQ multiplex PCR; the TCRdb copy retains only in-frame clones and omits some. Of about 53,000 clones detected, roughly 84% appear once; the ten largest clones hold over 9.5%. Sequenced input: peripheral blood. Receptors were obtained from a man aged 65-85 years with active COVID-19.

The chain couples TRBV6-1 to TRBJ1-2, with TRBD1 identical over 9 bases. This CDR3 is 15 amino acids long. Germline loops: CDR1 MNHNS, CDR2 SASEGT. J lost 5 bases, V lost 1 base, and 5 bases had no gene match. The DNA for the CDR3 is TGTGCCAGCAGTGAAGGCCCGGGACAGGGTTATGGCTACACCTTC. Protein product: CASSEGPGQGYGYTF.

Details on this clone: This CDR3 is also generated by other DNA sequences in the sample. The V and J genes are TRBV27 and TRBJ1-1, with D maybe TRBD1 (5 bases). V was clipped by 2 bases and J by 1 base, with 8 bases between them. Germline V lookup: CDR1 MNHEY, CDR2 SMNVEV (reference sequence). The length of the CDR3 is 14 residues. CDR3 bases: TGTGCCAGCAGTTTACGGGGGGGGAACACTGAAGCTTTCTTT. It is translated as CASSLRGGNTEAFF.

The V and J genes are TRBV6-2 or TRBV6-3 and TRBJ2-3; no clear D. V gave up 3 bases and J gave up 4 bases, with 11 bases separating them. Germline CDR1 MNHEY, CDR2 SVGEGT. The CDR3 is 14 amino acids. CDR3 sequence: CASSYGYSADTQYF. The DNA of the CDR3 is TGTGCCAGCAGTTATGGATACAGTGCAGATACGCAGTATTTT.

Only a few counts were recorded for this clone. The rearrangement links TRBV6-2 or TRBV6-3 to TRBJ1-2, with TRBD1 as a possible D gene (6 bases). CDR3 length equals 18 residues. V lost 5 bases and J 2 bases, leaving 24 bases between the germline ends. Looked up from germline, CDR1 is MNHEY and CDR2 is SVGEGT. Here the CDR3 reads CASSPYPGTLHRNYGYTF. The DNA of the CDR3 is TGTGCCAGCAGTCCCTACCCCGGGACACTCCACCGGAACTATGGCTACACCTTC.

This clone came up once. The rearrangement joins TRBV7-6 to TRBJ2-3; tentative D call: TRBD1 (6 bases). The CDR3 has 15 amino acids. V dropped 1 base and J dropped 2 bases, with 10 bases sitting between them. Germline assignment: CDR1 SGHVS and CDR2 FNYEAQ. CDR3 sequence: CASSLGQGNTDTQYF. The CDR3 nucleotides are TGTGCCAGCAGCTTAGGGCAGGGGAACACAGATACGCAGTATTTT.

V and J are TRBV5-1 and TRBJ2-1; 10 nucleotides match TRBD1. V shed 6 bases, J shed 10 bases, and the junction held 10 bases outside the gene matches. The CDR3 spans 14 residues. CDR1 and CDR2 (germline): SGHRS, YFSETQ. CDR3 residues: CASIPGTGAREQFF. CDR3 DNA: TGCGCCAGCATCCCCGGGACAGGGGCCCGAGAGCAGTTCTTC.

The V gene is TRBV7-2, the J gene TRBJ2-1, with D possibly TRBD2 on 5 matching bases. CDR1 is SGHTA and CDR2 is FQGNSA in the germline V gene. V was trimmed by 2 bases and J by 0 bases, leaving 17 bases between them. The CDR3 is 18 amino acids. The CDR3 DNA reads TGTGCCAGCAGCTTATGGTGGGTGGGAGTAGGCTCCTACAATGAGCAGTTCTTC. Translated: CASSLWWVGVGSYNEQFF.

This chain connects TRBV7-2 to TRBJ2-5; possible D gene TRBD2, 7 bases. CDR1 and CDR2 (germline): SGHTA, FQGNSA. This CDR3 is 16 amino acids long. Trimming pared 1 base from V and 7 bases from J, leaving 19 bases between. The DNA of the CDR3 is TGTGCCAGCAGCTTAGGGGCGCGGGGGCCTGTGGGGACCCAGTACTTC. Translation: CASSLGARGPVGTQYF.

This clone came up once. The gene calls are TRBV6-1 and TRBJ1-6, with 8 bases that match TRBD1. The CDR3 has 14 amino acids. Germline loops: CDR1 MNHNS, CDR2 SASEGT. Trimming cost V 3 bases and J 8 bases; bases outside gene matches: 3. CDR3 residues: CASSERTGYSPLHF. The DNA for the CDR3 is TGTGCCAGCAGTGAGAGGACAGGGTATTCACCCCTCCACTTT.

The J gene is TRBJ1-1, the V gene TRBV14; perhaps TRBD1 as D (5 bases). The V and J ends lost 7 bases and 0 bases respectively, with 24 bases between them. Per the germline V gene, CDR1 is SGHDN and CDR2 is FVKESK. The CDR3 is made up of 18 amino acids. CDR3 region: CASTKKYQGQGLNTEAFF. The CDR3 nucleotides are TGTGCCAGCACCAAGAAATACCAGGGCCAGGGTTTGAACACTGAAGCTTTCTTT.

CDR3 region: CASSSPLSGNQPQHF. DNA for the CDR3: TGTGCCAGCAGTAGCCCCCTAAGCGGCAATCAGCCCCAGCATTTT. The chain carries TRBV27 and TRBJ1-5; D remains unclear. Germline CDR1 reads MNHEY; CDR2 reads SMNVEV (reference sequence). Trimming removed 5 bases from V and 2 bases from J, with 13 bases in between. This CDR3 contains 15 residues.

The rearrangement links TRBV11-2 to TRBJ2-1; 8 nucleotides match TRBD2. This CDR3 is built from 15 residues. Trimming cost V 5 bases and J 4 bases; bases outside gene matches: 7. CDR1 and CDR2 from the germline V gene are SGHAT and FQNNGV. CDR3 loop: CASSPLAGLYNEQFF. In nucleotides, the CDR3 is TGTGCCAGCAGCCCTTTAGCGGGGTTATACAATGAGCAGTTCTTC.

The genes are TRBV25-1 and TRBJ1-1; D uncertain. The CDR3 sequence is 14 residues long. The V gene lost 7 bases and the J gene lost 1 base, with 13 bases spanning the gap. Germline V gene sequence: CDR1 MGHDK, CDR2 SYGVNS. DNA of the CDR3: TGTGCCAGCATGCAGGACTTAGGGAACACTGAAGCTTTCTTT. This sequence encodes CASMQDLGNTEAFF.